A single sample is the source of the 3 T cell receptor beta chains below, sequenced in a study of beta chain features in type 1 diabetes. Reverse transcription of all isolated RNA meant that expressed TCRB transcripts were sequenced. Sequencing was performed with immunoSEQ multiplex PCR; in TCRdb, only in-frame clones are kept and a portion is missing. Among about 620,000 clones listed, around 15% were seen once. Sequencing input: naive CD4+ T cells from blood. The receptors stem from a man aged 18 to 30 in good health.

This clone has more than one count but fewer than ten. This sequence joins TRBV7-9 and TRBJ1-2; a weak D match, TRBD1 (6 bases). In germline, CDR1 is SEHNR, CDR2 FQNEAQ (reference sequence). V was pared by 5 bases and J by 4 bases, with 11 bases between. This CDR3 has 13 amino acids. DNA for the CDR3: TGTGCCAGCAGCGCAACAGGGAGCTATGGCTACACCTTC. This translates into CASSATGSYGYTF. The full variable domain, with the rest looked up from reference TRBV7-9 and TRBJ1-2, is DTGVSQNPRHKITKRGQNVTFRCDPISEHNRLYWYRQTLGQGPEFLTYFQNEAQLEKSRLLSDRFSAERPKGSFSTLEIQRTEQGDSAMYLCASSATGSYGYTFGSGTRLTVV.

With respect to this clone: Other DNA sequences within the sample encode an identical CDR3. The V gene is TRBV18, the J gene TRBJ1-1; D gene unclear. The CDR3 covers 12 residues. Trimming shortened V by 2 bases and J by 3 bases, and 4 bases separated the two germline ends. In germline, CDR1 is KGHSH, CDR2 LQKENI. CDR3 sequence reads: CASSPGDTEAFF. CDR3 coding DNA: TGTGCCAGCTCACCAGGGGACACTGAAGCTTTCTTT.

The chain links TRBV4-1 to TRBJ1-1; D is uncertain. Trimming removed 7 bases from V and 5 bases from J, with 20 bases in between. CDR1 is MGHRA, CDR2 YSYEKL, per germline. The CDR3 consists of 15 residues. In DNA, the CDR3 is TGCGCCAGCAACCACGCAGACACCAGGCAGACTGAAGCTTTCTTT. The encoded protein is CASNHADTRQTEAFF.